The table lists the clone carrying this T cell receptor beta chain with many counts. With the read ending 3 residues before the CDR3 end, the germline J gene is used to fill in that end. The data originate from a study of T cell clonality in common variable immunodeficiency. Clones were sequenced by immunoSEQ multiplex PCR, and TCRdb holds only the in-frame ones, with some missing. In total the sample includes more than 35,000 clones, none of them seen once. The germline V and J ends were trimmed by 10 bases and 3 bases, with 14 bases remaining between them. This CDR3 is 13 amino acids long. Germline V lookup: CDR1 KGHDR, CDR2 SFDVKD.

Sequenced: peripheral blood mononuclear cells. The TCR comes from a person aged 18-70 years in good health. V is TRBV24-1 and J is TRBJ1-2; D may be TRBD1 (6 bases). CDR3 protein: CATAQGDDYGYTF. The CDR3 bases that were read are TGTGCCACGGCACAGGGAGATGACTATGGC.